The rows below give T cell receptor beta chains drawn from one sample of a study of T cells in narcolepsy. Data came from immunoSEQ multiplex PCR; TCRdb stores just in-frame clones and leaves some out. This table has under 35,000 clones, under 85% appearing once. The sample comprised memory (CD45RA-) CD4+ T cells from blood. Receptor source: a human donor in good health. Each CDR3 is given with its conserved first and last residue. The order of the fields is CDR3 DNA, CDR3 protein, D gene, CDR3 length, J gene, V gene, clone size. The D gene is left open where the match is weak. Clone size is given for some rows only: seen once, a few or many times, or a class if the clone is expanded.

CDR3 DNA: TGTGCCAGCAGTTTATCGTTTAACTACGAGCAGTACTTC; CDR3 protein: CASSLSFNYEQYF; D gene: NA; CDR3 length: 13; J gene: TRBJ2-7; V gene: TRBV27; clone size: NA
CDR3 DNA: TGTGCCAGCAGCTTTGGCGGTCAGCCCCAGCATTTT; CDR3 protein: CASSFGGQPQHF; D gene: NA; CDR3 length: 12; J gene: TRBJ1-5; V gene: TRBV7-2; clone size: NA
CDR3 DNA: TGTGCCACTTACTCTGGAAACACCATATATTTT; CDR3 protein: CATYSGNTIYF; D gene: NA; CDR3 length: 11; J gene: TRBJ1-3; V gene: TRBV19; clone size: NA
CDR3 DNA: TGTGCCAGCGCCGGGGCCTCGAGGGGGTCAGATACGCAGTATTTT; CDR3 protein: CASAGASRGSDTQYF; D gene: NA; CDR3 length: 15; J gene: TRBJ2-3; V gene: TRBV25-1; clone size: NA
CDR3 DNA: TGTGCCACGGGAGCACCGGGACAGGGTGTTCAGTACTTC; CDR3 protein: CATGAPGQGVQYF; D gene: TRBD1; CDR3 length: 13; J gene: TRBJ2-4; V gene: TRBV15; clone size: NA
CDR3 DNA: TGTGCCAGCAGCTTAGGGATACAAGAGACCCAGTACTTC; CDR3 protein: CASSLGIQETQYF; D gene: NA; CDR3 length: 13; J gene: TRBJ2-5; V gene: TRBV7-9; clone size: once
CDR3 DNA: TGTGCCAGCAGCTTGGCCAAGAGGGCCTCTAATGAAAAACTGTTTTTT; CDR3 protein: CASSLAKRASNEKLFF; D gene: NA; CDR3 length: 16; J gene: TRBJ1-4; V gene: TRBV5-6; clone size: few
CDR3 DNA: TGTGCCTGGAGCGTAAGTAGGGACACTGAAGCTTTCTTT; CDR3 protein: CAWSVSRDTEAFF; D gene: NA; CDR3 length: 13; J gene: TRBJ1-1; V gene: TRBV30; clone size: NA
CDR3 DNA: TGTGCCACCAGCAGGACCGGGACAGGGGCCTATGGCTACACCTTC; CDR3 protein: CATSRTGTGAYGYTF; D gene: TRBD1; CDR3 length: 15; J gene: TRBJ1-2; V gene: TRBV15; clone size: NA
CDR3 DNA: TGTGCCAGCGGTTCAGAAGGGGCGGCACGTAATTCACCCCTCCACTTT; CDR3 protein: CASGSEGAARNSPLHF; D gene: NA; CDR3 length: 16; J gene: TRBJ1-6; V gene: TRBV6-5; clone size: NA
CDR3 DNA: TGTGCCATCAGAGAGGAGGGGGGCTCCTACAATGAGCAGTTCTTC; CDR3 protein: CAIREEGGSYNEQFF; D gene: NA; CDR3 length: 15; J gene: TRBJ2-1; V gene: TRBV10-3; clone size: NA